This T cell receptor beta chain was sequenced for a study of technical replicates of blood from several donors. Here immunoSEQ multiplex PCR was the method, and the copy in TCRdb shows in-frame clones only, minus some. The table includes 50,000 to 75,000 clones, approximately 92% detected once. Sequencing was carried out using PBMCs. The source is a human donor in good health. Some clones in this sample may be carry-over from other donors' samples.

The CDR3 loop reads CASGLVNPNSRRETQYF. The CDR3, as DNA: TGTGCTAGTGGTTTGGTGAACCCAAATAGCCGAAGAGAGACCCAGTACTTC. This chain joins TRBV12-5 and TRBJ2-5; no firm D call. Germline V CDR1 and CDR2: LGHNT, FRNRAP. Trimming took off 0 bases at V and 4 bases at J, with 18 bases between the two ends. This CDR3 is built from 17 residues.